A selection of T cell receptor beta chains follows, all from one sample in a study of shared clonotypes between healthy human individuals. Data came from immunoSEQ multiplex PCR; TCRdb stores just in-frame clones and leaves some out. The sample shows 950,000 to 1,200,000 clones, 60% to 80% of them seen only once. Sequenced material: memory CD4+ T cells from PBMCs. The receptors were sampled from a man younger than 30 in good health. Some clones in this sample may be carry-over from other donors' samples. Each CDR3 is given with its conserved first and last residue. The D gene is left open where the match is weak. Some rows have no size entry. The others give once, few or many, or a class for an expanded clone.

v_gene	len	d_gene	j_gene	abundance	CDR3nt	CDR3aa
TRBV7-8	13	NA	TRBJ1-2	NA	TGTGCCAGCAGCTTAGTCCCGGACTATGGCTACACCTTC	CASSLVPDYGYTF
TRBV5-1	14	NA	TRBJ2-3	NA	TGCGCCAGCAGCAGGATGGTGCGTCCAGATACGCAGTATTTT	CASSRMVRPDTQYF
TRBV7-2	14	TRBD2	TRBJ2-4	NA	TGTGCCAGCAACCCGGGACTAGCGGGACACATTCAGTACTTC	CASNPGLAGHIQYF
TRBV2	13	TRBD1	TRBJ1-3	NA	TGTGCCAGCAGGCGGACAGGGGATAACACCATATATTTT	CASRRTGDNTIYF
TRBV7-9	14	NA	TRBJ2-5	NA	TGTGCCAGCAGGGACACAGGGGGGGCGGAGACCCAGTACTTC	CASRDTGGAETQYF
TRBV7-2	14	NA	TRBJ1-2	NA	TGTGCCAGCAGCGGCAAAAGAGGGGCCTATGGCTACACCTTC	CASSGKRGAYGYTF
TRBV6-6	13	NA	TRBJ2-7	NA	TGTGCCAGCAGTTACTCGGTAGGGACCGAGCAGTACTTC	CASSYSVGTEQYF
TRBV7-2	12	NA	TRBJ2-1	NA	TGTGCCAGCAACCGAGAATACAATGAGCAGTTCTTC	CASNREYNEQFF
TRBV11-3	18	TRBD1	TRBJ2-2	NA	TGTGCCAGCAGCGAATACAAGTCCGGGACAGTACGCACCGGGGAGCTGTTTTTT	CASSEYKSGTVRTGELFF
TRBV21-1	15	NA	TRBJ2-3	NA	TGTGCCAGCAGCAGGCTGGGGTCCCACACAGATACGCAGTATTTT	CASSRLGSHTDTQYF
TRBV12-5	12	NA	TRBJ2-1	NA	TGTGCTAGTGGTTTGGTTAGGGGTCGGCAGTTCTTC	CASGLVRGRQFF
TRBV6-6	13	NA	TRBJ1-1	NA	TGTGCCAGCAGTTACGGGGCCACCACTGAAGCTTTCTTT	CASSYGATTEAFF
TRBV18	15	NA	TRBJ2-2	NA	TGTGCCAGCTCATCAGAGCCCGCGAACACCGGGGAGCTGTTTTTT	CASSSEPANTGELFF
TRBV6-6	13	TRBD1	TRBJ1-5	NA	TGTGCCAGCAGTGATCAAGGGGGCCAGCCCCAGCATTTT	CASSDQGGQPQHF
TRBV19	18	TRBD1	TRBJ1-4	once	TGTGCCAGTAGTATCCCCCGCACTTCGGACAGGGGAAATGAAAAACTGTTTTTT	CASSIPRTSDRGNEKLFF
TRBV29-1	14	NA	TRBJ2-7	NA	TGCAGCGCCACTACCGGGACCAGCTCCTACGAGCAGTACTTC	CSATTGTSSYEQYF
TRBV2	15	NA	TRBJ1-5	NA	TGTGCCAGCAGTGCGCGGAACAGGGGCAATCAGCCCCAGCATTTT	CASSARNRGNQPQHF
TRBV5-1	14	TRBD1	TRBJ1-2	NA	TGCGCCAGCAGCCGGGACAGGGGAAACTATGGCTACACCTTC	CASSRDRGNYGYTF
TRBV4-3	14	NA	TRBJ2-3	NA	TGCGCCAGCAGCCAAGATACGTCTACAGATACGCAGTATTTT	CASSQDTSTDTQYF
TRBV5-1	13	TRBD1	TRBJ1-2	NA	TGCGCCAGCAGCTTGAAACAGGGGGCCGGCTACACCTTC	CASSLKQGAGYTF
TRBV28	16	NA	TRBJ2-1	few	TGTGCCAGCAGTGTGTCATGGGGCGGAGATTACAATGAGCAGTTCTTC	CASSVSWGGDYNEQFF
TRBV6-6	14	NA	TRBJ1-1	NA	TGTGCCAGCAGGAGCAAACAGGGTTATACTGAAGCTTTCTTT	CASRSKQGYTEAFF
TRBV27	16	NA	TRBJ2-1	NA	TGTGCCAGCAGCCCTGTGGCGGGCCGGTCCTACAATGAGCAGTTCTTC	CASSPVAGRSYNEQFF
TRBV5-4	12	NA	TRBJ2-1	NA	TGTGCCAGCAGCACTGGGGGAAACCTACTTTTCTTC	CASSTGGNLLFF
TRBV15	19	TRBD1	TRBJ2-4	NA	TGTGCCACCAGCCGGGAAACAGGGGGTCACAGCCGGGCCAAAAACATTCAGTACTTC	CATSRETGGHSRAKNIQYF
TRBV2	13	NA	TRBJ2-5	NA	TGTGCCAGCAGTCCCGAGTCCGGAGGGACCCAGTACTTC	CASSPESGGTQYF
TRBV7-9	17	TRBD1	TRBJ2-5	NA	TGTGCCAGCAGCTTTGCCGGGACAGGGGGCCACCAAGAGACCCAGTACTTC	CASSFAGTGGHQETQYF
TRBV4-2	16	NA	TRBJ1-5	NA	TGTGCCAGCAGCCAAGTGGGTGCGGATAGCAATCAGCCCCAGCATTTT	CASSQVGADSNQPQHF
TRBV18	15	NA	TRBJ1-2	NA	TGTGCCAGCTCCGTGGGGGGGGCCGCCTCCTATGGCTACACCTTC	CASSVGGAASYGYTF
TRBV27	15	TRBD1	TRBJ1-2	NA	TGTGCCAGCAGGAAACGGGACAGCGATAACTATGGCTACACCTTC	CASRKRDSDNYGYTF
TRBV7-6	15	NA	TRBJ2-1	NA	TGTGCCAGCAGCTTAGTAAGAGCGATTTACAATGAGCAGTTCTTC	CASSLVRAIYNEQFF
TRBV28	15	NA	TRBJ2-2	NA	TGTGCCAGCAGTTTGGAAGGCGCGGGCACCGGGGAGCTGTTTTTT	CASSLEGAGTGELFF
TRBV7-9	12	NA	TRBJ2-1	few	TGTGCCAGCACCCCCCTGTCCCGCGAGCAGTTCTTC	CASTPLSREQFF
TRBV5-5	14	NA	TRBJ1-5	NA	TGTGCCAGCAGCTTTTCGGCACTGGATCAGCCCCAGCATTTT	CASSFSALDQPQHF
TRBV11-2	15	TRBD2	TRBJ2-3	NA	TGTGCCAGCAGCCCCCTGGCGGGAGGGCCGGATACGCAGTATTTT	CASSPLAGGPDTQYF
TRBV10-3	15	NA	TRBJ2-3	few	TGTGCCATCATGGGAAGCGGGTTCGGGACAGATACGCAGTATTTT	CAIMGSGFGTDTQYF
TRBV29-1	16	TRBD2	TRBJ2-2	many	TGCAGCGTCCCCAGGACTAGCGGGAGCTCCACCGGGGAGCTGTTTTTT	CSVPRTSGSSTGELFF
TRBV7-8	15	TRBD2	TRBJ2-7	NA	TGTGCCAGCAGCCTCGGGACTAGCGGCTCCTACGAGCAGTACTTC	CASSLGTSGSYEQYF
TRBV7-2	13	TRBD1	TRBJ1-2	NA	TGTGCCAGCAGCGGAACAGGGGGCATAGGCTACACCTTC	CASSGTGGIGYTF
TRBV7-9	18	NA	TRBJ2-2	few	TGTGCCAGCAGCTCCTGGAGTGCCGGAGGGCTTTACACCGGGGAGCTGTTTTTT	CASSSWSAGGLYTGELFF
TRBV7-2	13	NA	TRBJ1-5	NA	TGTGCCAGCAGCTTGGCGACAGACTCACCCCAGCATTTT	CASSLATDSPQHF
TRBV29-1	12	NA	TRBJ1-1	NA	TGCAGCGTTGAGAGGGGGAGGACTGAAGCTTTCTTT	CSVERGRTEAFF
TRBV30	13	NA	TRBJ2-7	NA	TGTGCCTGGAGTATCGGACCCCTAAGCGAGCAGTACTTC	CAWSIGPLSEQYF
TRBV29-1	13	NA	TRBJ2-7	once	TGCAGCGTAGCCCACGACAGCTCCTACGAGCAGTACTTC	CSVAHDSSYEQYF
TRBV29-1	12	NA	TRBJ2-3	NA	TGCAGCGCACAGGGTCTCGCAGATACGCAGTATTTT	CSAQGLADTQYF
TRBV9	14	NA	TRBJ1-1	NA	TGTGCCAGCAGCGTAGGTATGGGTGGGACTGAAGCTTTCTTT	CASSVGMGGTEAFF
TRBV2	15	NA	TRBJ1-5	NA	TGTGCCAGCAGTGAAGCGCGCCCTAGCAATCAGCCCCAGCATTTT	CASSEARPSNQPQHF
TRBV15	13	NA	TRBJ2-7	NA	TGTGTGTCGTCCCCCGGGAGCTCCTACGAGCAGTACTTC	CVSSPGSSYEQYF
TRBV5-1	16	TRBD2	TRBJ2-3	NA	TGCGCCAGCAGCTTGGAAGTTAGCGGGAGTTCAGATACGCAGTATTTT	CASSLEVSGSSDTQYF
TRBV28	14	TRBD2	TRBJ2-7	NA	TGTGCCAGCAGGGGAGCGGGAGGTATCTACGAGCAGTACTTC	CASRGAGGIYEQYF
TRBV6-6	14	TRBD2	TRBJ2-7	NA	TGTGCCAGCAGCTCACGGGGGGAGGTTGGAGAGCAGTACTTC	CASSSRGEVGEQYF
TRBV7-9	19	TRBD2	TRBJ2-1	NA	TGTGCCAGCAGCTTATATAGTACTAGCGGGAGGTTAGGGGACAATGAGCAGTTCTTC	CASSLYSTSGRLGDNEQFF
TRBV19	16	TRBD2	TRBJ2-7	few	TGTGCCAGTAGTATCCTAAGCGATGGGGGGGCCTACGAGCAGTACTTC	CASSILSDGGAYEQYF
TRBV7-2	13	NA	TRBJ1-2	few	TGTGCCAGCAGCAACCCGGGCCCCGGTGGCTACACCTTC	CASSNPGPGGYTF
TRBV6-5	14	TRBD1	TRBJ1-2	NA	TGTGCCAGCAGTTATTCGGACAGGGGGTATGGCTACACCTTC	CASSYSDRGYGYTF
TRBV6-6	14	NA	TRBJ1-1	NA	TGTGCCAGCAGTTCGACAGATTATGGCACTGAAGCTTTCTTT	CASSSTDYGTEAFF
TRBV27	13	NA	TRBJ1-5	NA	TGTGCCAGCAGTTCCCCGGGGGGGCAGCCCCAGCATTTT	CASSSPGGQPQHF
TRBV19	16	NA	TRBJ1-1	once	TGTGCCAGTAGTATCCTTCCGGGTAGCTATGGCACTGAAGCTTTCTTT	CASSILPGSYGTEAFF
TRBV5-1	17	TRBD2	TRBJ2-5	NA	TGCGCCAGCACGCCGTGGGGACTAGCGGGGTACCAAGAGACCCAGTACTTC	CASTPWGLAGYQETQYF
TRBV11-2	15	TRBD1	TRBJ1-5	many	TGTGCCAGCAGCTCAGACAGGGGGATAGGTCAGCCCCAGCATTTT	CASSSDRGIGQPQHF